This T cell receptor (beta chain) was profiled in a study of blood T cell repertoires in COVID-19. About the research overall: The origin of the acute and convalescent COVID-19 samples was the United States, Italy and Spain.

Source study methods: Researchers report that nucleated cell counts were estimated from reference gene primer amplification. Sequencing was performed with immunoSEQ multiplex PCR; in TCRdb, only in-frame clones are kept and a portion is missing. V, J and clone size are taken as reported in that table, and D and trimming were inferred from the DNA itself. The table records 200,000 or so clones, around four fifths of them present only once. CDR1 SGHRS and CDR2 YFSETQ come from the germline V gene. The CDR3 sequence is 15 residues long. V was clipped by 3 bases and J by 2 bases; unmatched bases: 6. Recruited during active infection, patients (from Seattle) were subsequently followed longitudinally.

The gene calls are TRBV5-1 and TRBJ2-7; 9 bases match TRBD1. The TCR comes from an elderly woman with COVID-19, enrolled during active disease. Sequenced input: peripheral blood. The CDR3: CASSWEGTGTYEQYF. CDR3 in DNA: TGCGCCAGCAGCTGGGAAGGGACAGGGACCTACGAGCAGTACTTC.